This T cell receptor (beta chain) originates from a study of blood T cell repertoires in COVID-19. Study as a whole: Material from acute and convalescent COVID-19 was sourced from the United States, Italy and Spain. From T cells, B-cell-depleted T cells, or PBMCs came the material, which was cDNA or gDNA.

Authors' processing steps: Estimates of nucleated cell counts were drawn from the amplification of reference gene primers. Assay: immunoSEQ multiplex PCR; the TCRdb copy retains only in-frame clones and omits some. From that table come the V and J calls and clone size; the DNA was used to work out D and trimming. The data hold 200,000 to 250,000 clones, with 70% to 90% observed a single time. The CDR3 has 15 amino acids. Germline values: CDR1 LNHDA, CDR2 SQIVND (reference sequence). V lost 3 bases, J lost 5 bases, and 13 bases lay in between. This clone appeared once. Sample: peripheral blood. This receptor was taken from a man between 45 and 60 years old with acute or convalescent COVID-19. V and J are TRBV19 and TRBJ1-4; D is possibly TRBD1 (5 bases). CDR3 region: CASSISRGRNEKLFF. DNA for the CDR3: TGTGCCAGTAGTATTTCGCGGGGCCGCAATGAAAAACTGTTTTTT. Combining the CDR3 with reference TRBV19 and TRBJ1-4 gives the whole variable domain DGGITQSPKYLFRKEGQNVTLSCEQNLNHDAMYWYRQDPGQGLRLIYYSQIVNDFQKGDIAEGYSVSREKKESFPLTVTSAQKNPTAFYLCASSISRGRNEKLFFGSGTQLSVL.